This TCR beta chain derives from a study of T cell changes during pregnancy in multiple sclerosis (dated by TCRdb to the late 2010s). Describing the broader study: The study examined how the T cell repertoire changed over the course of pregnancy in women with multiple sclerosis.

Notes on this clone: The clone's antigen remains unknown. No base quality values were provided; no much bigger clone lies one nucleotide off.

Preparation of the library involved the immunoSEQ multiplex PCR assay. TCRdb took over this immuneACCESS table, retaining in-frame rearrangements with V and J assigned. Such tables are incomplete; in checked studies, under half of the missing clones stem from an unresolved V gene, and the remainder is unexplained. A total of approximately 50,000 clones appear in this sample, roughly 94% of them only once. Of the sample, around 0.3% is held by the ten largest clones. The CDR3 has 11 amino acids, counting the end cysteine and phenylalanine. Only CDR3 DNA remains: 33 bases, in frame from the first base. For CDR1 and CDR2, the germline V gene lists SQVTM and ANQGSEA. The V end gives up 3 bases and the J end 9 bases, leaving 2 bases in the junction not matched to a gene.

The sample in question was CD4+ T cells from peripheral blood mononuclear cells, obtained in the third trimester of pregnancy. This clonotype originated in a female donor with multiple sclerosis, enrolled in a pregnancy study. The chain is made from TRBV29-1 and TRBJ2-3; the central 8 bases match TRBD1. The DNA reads TGCAGCGTTGACCGGACAGGGACGCAGTATTTT. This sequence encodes CSVDRTGTQYF.